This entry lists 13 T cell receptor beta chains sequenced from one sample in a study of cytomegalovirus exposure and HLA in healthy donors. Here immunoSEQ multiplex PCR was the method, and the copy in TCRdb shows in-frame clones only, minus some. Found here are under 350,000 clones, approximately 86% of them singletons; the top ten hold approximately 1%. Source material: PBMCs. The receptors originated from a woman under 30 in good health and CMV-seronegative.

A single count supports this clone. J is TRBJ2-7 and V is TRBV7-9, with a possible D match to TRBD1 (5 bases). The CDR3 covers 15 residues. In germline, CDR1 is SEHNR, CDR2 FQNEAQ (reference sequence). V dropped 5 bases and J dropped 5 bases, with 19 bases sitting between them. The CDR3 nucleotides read TGTGCCAGCAGCCTGGGGCAGCTTTTTTCCCACGAGCAGTACTTC. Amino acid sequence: CASSLGQLFSHEQYF.

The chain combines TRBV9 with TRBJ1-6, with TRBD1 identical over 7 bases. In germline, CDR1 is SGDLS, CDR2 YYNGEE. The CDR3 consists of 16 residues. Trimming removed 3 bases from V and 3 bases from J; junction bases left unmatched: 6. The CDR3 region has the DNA TGTGCCAGCAGCGAACATGGACAGGACTATAATTCACCCCTCCACTTT. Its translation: CASSEHGQDYNSPLHF.

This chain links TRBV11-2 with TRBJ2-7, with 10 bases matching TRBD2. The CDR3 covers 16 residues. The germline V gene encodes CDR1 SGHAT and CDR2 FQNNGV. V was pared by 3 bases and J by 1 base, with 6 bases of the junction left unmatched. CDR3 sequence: CASSFPSGRLSYEQYF. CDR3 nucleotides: TGTGCCAGCAGCTTCCCTAGCGGGAGATTATCCTACGAGCAGTACTTC.

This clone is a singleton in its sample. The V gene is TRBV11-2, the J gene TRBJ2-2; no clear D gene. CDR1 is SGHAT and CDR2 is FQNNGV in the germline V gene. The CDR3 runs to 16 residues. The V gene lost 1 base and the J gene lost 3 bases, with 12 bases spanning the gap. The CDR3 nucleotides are TGTGCCAGCAGCTTAGGCGGTCATGGTCACACCGGGGAGCTGTTTTTT. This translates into CASSLGGHGHTGELFF. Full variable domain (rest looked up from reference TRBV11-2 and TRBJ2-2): EAGVAQSPRYKIIEKRQSVAFWCNPISGHATLYWYQQILGQGPKLLIQFQNNGVVDDSQLPKDRFSAERLKGVDSTLKIQPAKLEDSAVYLCASSLGGHGHTGELFFGEGSRLTVL.

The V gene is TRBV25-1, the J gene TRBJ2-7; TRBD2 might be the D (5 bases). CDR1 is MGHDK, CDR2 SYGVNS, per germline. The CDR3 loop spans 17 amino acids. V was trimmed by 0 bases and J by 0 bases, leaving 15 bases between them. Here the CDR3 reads CASSEYRRPRSSYEQYF. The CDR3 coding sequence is TGTGCCAGCAGTGAATATAGGAGGCCCAGGAGCTCCTACGAGCAGTACTTC.

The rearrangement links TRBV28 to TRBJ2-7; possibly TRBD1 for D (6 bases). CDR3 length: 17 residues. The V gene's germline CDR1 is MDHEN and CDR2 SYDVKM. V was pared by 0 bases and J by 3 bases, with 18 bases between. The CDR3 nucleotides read TGTGCCAGCAGTTTATGGCCAGGGGTTCAGCCCTACTACGAGCAGTACTTC. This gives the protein CASSLWPGVQPYYEQYF.

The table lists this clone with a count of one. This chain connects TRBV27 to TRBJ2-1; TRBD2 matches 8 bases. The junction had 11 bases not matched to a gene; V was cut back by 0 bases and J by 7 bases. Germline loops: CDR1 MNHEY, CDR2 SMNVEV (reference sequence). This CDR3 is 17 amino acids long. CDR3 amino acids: CASSLSDSGSNPNEQFF. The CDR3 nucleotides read TGTGCCAGCAGTTTATCGGACAGCGGGAGCAATCCAAATGAGCAGTTCTTC.

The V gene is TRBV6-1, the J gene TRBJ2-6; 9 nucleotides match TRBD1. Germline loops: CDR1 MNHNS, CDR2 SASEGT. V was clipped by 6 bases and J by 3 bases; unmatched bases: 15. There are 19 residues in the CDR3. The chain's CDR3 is CASREPGQGSWLGANVLTF. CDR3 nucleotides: TGTGCCAGCAGGGAACCGGGACAGGGTAGTTGGCTTGGGGCCAACGTCCTGACTTTC.

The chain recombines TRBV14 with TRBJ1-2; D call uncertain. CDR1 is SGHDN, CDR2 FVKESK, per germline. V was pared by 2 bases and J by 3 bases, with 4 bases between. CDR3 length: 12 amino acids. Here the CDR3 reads CASSQQYYGYTF. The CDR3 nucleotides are TGTGCCAGCAGCCAACAATACTATGGCTACACCTTC.

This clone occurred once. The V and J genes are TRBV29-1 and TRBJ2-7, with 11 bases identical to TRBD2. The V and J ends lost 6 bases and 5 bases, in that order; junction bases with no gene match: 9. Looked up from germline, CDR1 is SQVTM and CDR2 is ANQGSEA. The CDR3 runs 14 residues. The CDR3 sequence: CSVVSGGAWDEQYF. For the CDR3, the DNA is TGCAGCGTCGTTAGCGGGGGGGCTTGGGACGAGCAGTACTTC.

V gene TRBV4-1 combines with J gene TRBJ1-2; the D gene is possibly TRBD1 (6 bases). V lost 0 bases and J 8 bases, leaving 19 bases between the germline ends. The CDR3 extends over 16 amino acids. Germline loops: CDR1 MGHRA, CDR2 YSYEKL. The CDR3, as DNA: TGCGCCAGCAGCCAAGATACCTTCGCGGCAGGGGACGGCTACACCTTC. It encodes CASSQDTFAAGDGYTF.

This CDR3 is CAWRGGRANQPQHF. The CDR3 bases are TGTGCCTGGAGGGGGGGACGGGCCAATCAGCCCCAGCATTTT. This sequence joins TRBV30 and TRBJ1-5; D possibly corresponds to TRBD1 (5 bases). CDR3 length: 14 residues. Trimming pared 3 bases from V and 3 bases from J, leaving 12 bases between. Looked up from germline, CDR1 is GTSNPN and CDR2 is SVGIG (reference sequence).

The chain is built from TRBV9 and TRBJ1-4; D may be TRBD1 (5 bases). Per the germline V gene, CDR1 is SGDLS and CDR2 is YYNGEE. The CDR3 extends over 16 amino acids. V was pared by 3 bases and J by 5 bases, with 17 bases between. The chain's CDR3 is CASSGGTATLNEKLFF. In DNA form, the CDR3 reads TGTGCCAGCAGCGGCGGGACTGCCACCCTAAATGAAAAACTGTTTTTT.